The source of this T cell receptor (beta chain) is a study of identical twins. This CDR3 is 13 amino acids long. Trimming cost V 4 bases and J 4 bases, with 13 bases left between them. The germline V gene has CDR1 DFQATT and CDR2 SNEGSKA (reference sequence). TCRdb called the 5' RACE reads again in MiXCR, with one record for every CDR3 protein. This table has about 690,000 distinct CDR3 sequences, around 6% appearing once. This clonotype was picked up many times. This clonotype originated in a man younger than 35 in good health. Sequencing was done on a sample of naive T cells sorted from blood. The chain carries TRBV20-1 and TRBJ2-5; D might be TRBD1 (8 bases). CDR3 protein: CSAIQGGGETQYF. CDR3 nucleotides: TGCAGTGCTATACAGGGGGGGGGAGAGACCCAGTACTTC.